The T cell receptor (beta chain) under discussion was sequenced for a study of CD8+ T cells in alopecia areata. V was shortened by 3 bases and J by 5 bases, with 8 bases between the two germline ends. CDR3 length: 13 residues. Per germline, CDR1 LNHNV and CDR2 YYDKDF (reference sequence). Treatment here: oral pan-JAK inhibitor, 5-10 mg twice daily. As to this clone: Its antigen is as yet unknown.

Study outcomes and limitations: Normal skin contains resident alphabeta T cells, and these are also sequenced in scalp samples.

Extracted from the samples, RNA was reverse transcribed into cDNA to serve as the sequencing template. Sequencing used immunoSEQ multiplex PCR; TCRdb keeps in-frame clones, though not all of them. The profile shows around 200,000 clones, 60% of them singletons. This chain links TRBV15 with TRBJ1-5, with a tentative D call TRBD1 (6 bases). The material was CD4+ T cells sorted from blood, obtained at week 4, from a patient treated with tofacitinib. The source is a human donor with alopecia areata. The CDR3 coding sequence is TGTGCCACCAGCAGCCGACAGGATCAGCCCCAGCATTTT. Protein sequence: CATSSRQDQPQHF.